This T cell receptor (beta chain) was documented in a study of blood T cell repertoires in COVID-19. Study context: T cells, B-cell-depleted T cells, or PBMCs supplied cDNA or gDNA.

Recruitment covered 20 to 25 US areas and drew participants whose ages spanned about 18 to 89 years. Cohort allocation depended upon clinical history that participants reported. Two consecutive negative NP/OP PCR tests, clearance, or resolved symptoms defined Cohort 3 recovery. Germline CDR1 reads MDHEN; CDR2 reads SYDVKM. V dropped 2 bases and J dropped 5; count of bases not matched to a gene: 2. The CDR3 has 15 amino acids. The assay was immunoSEQ multiplex PCR, and TCRdb's table has in-frame clones only and misses some. The repertoire holds 250,000 or so clones, 70% to 90% seen once, with approximately 2% in the top ten.

The sequenced material came from PBMCs or T cells enriched from blood (not recorded which). The chain carries TRBV28 and TRBJ1-5, with TRBD1 matching 11 bases. The clonotype comes from a woman between 45 and 60 years old who had recovered from COVID-19. In DNA form, the CDR3 reads TGTGCCAGCAGTTTAAGGGGACAGGGGGATCAGCCCCAGCATTTT. It encodes CASSLRGQGDQPQHF.